The entry below describes one T cell receptor beta chain. Antigen specificity is unknown. The V end was cut by 2 bases, the J end by 1 base, with 14 bases between. The CDR3 runs to 17 residues. Germline CDR1 MNHEY, CDR2 SVGEGT. This entry comes from a study of CD4 T cells in relation to SARS-CoV-2 and coronaviruses. Before the COVID-19 pandemic, during about 2010-2019, CD4+ T cells were taken from unexposed donors. Isolation of CD4+ T cells took place after less than 13 days in culture. As cell numbers allowed, unexposed-donor CD4+ T cells faced SARS-CoV-2 S/N and four cold-coronavirus spikes. Half the medium was replaced with IL-2 medium on days 3 and 7. TCRdb's table, derived via immunoSEQ multiplex PCR, lists solely in-frame clones and lacks some. The sample holds 26,000 or so clones, 74% seen once. General study findings and limits: In approximately 70% of donors, memory CD4+ clonotypes crossrecognized SARS-CoV-2 and at least one common cold coronavirus spike. No donor gave both pre-pandemic and post-infection samples.

The rearrangement joins TRBV6-2 or TRBV6-3 to TRBJ2-2; tentative D call: TRBD2 (5 bases). Input material: CD4+ T cells from PBMCs, cultured in vitro. The TCR comes from a human donor in good health. CDR3: CASSYLLRRQNTGELFF. In DNA form, the CDR3 reads TGTGCCAGCAGTTACCTCCTCAGGAGGCAGAACACCGGGGAGCTGTTTTTT.